Listed below are T cell receptor beta chains from one sample, sequenced in a study of molecular identifiers for immune sequencing clone quantification. TCRdb re-analysed the PCR reads in MiXCR, keeping a single row per CDR3 protein. Here the sample spans roughly 630,000 distinct CDR3 sequences, about 25% being singletons. The sample taken for sequencing was naive CD8+ T cells from blood, with Jurkat cell RNA spiked in. The receptor set was obtained from a human donor in good health. Some libraries in this study had Jurkat cell RNA spiked in. CDR3s include the opening cysteine and the closing phenylalanine or tryptophan. A D gene is named only where the DNA matches it firmly. The listing skips clone size in some rows; elsewhere it reads once, few, many or a size class.

>NA|TRBV6-8|TRBJ2-2|NA
CASSPATGNTGGLFF
TGTGCCAGCAGCCCCGCTACAGGGAACACCGGGGGGCTGTTTTTT
>many|TRBV5-1|TRBJ2-7|NA
CASSFDITYEQYF
TGCGCCAGCAGCTTCGACATCACCTACGAGCAGTACTTC
>many|TRBV3-1|TRBJ2-3|TRBD2
CASSRGLDTDTQYF
TGTGCCAGCAGCCGAGGACTAGACACAGATACGCAGTATTTT
>NA|TRBV7-6|TRBJ1-4|TRBD1
CASSLTGRGQGEKLFF
TGTGCCAGCAGCTTAACGGGAAGGGGGCAAGGAGAAAAACTGTTTTTT
>many|TRBV6-5|TRBJ2-5|NA
CASSTGQALQETQYF
TGTGCCAGCAGTACCGGACAAGCACTCCAAGAGACCCAGTACTTC
>many|TRBV2|TRBJ1-1|NA
CATLGELRTEAFF
TGTGCCACCCTGGGGGAACTGAGAACTGAAGCTTTCTTT
>many|TRBV27|TRBJ1-5|NA
CASSLSSGGLSNQPQHF
TGTGCCAGCAGTTTAAGTTCGGGGGGGCTCAGCAATCAGCCCCAGCATTTT
>NA|TRBV4-1|TRBJ2-1|TRBD2
CASSQGPSGGLNEQFF
TGCGCCAGCAGCCAAGGGCCTAGCGGGGGACTGAATGAGCAGTTCTTC
>NA|TRBV27|TRBJ1-1|NA
CASSFLGNTEVFF
TGTGCCAGCAGTTTTTTGGGAAACACTGAAGTTTTCTTT
>NA|TRBV9|TRBJ2-2|NA
CASSVISGSTTGELFF
TGTGCCAGCAGCGTAATCAGCGGCAGTACCACCGGGGAGCTGTTTTTT
>NA|TRBV27|TRBJ2-1|TRBD1
CASSSQGPYNEQFF
TGTGCCAGCAGTTCACAGGGGCCTTACAATGAGCAGTTCTTC
>many|TRBV12-3/TRBV12-4|TRBJ2-5|TRBD2
CASSLVAGGQETQYF
TGCGCCAGCAGCTTGGTAGCGGGGGGCCAAGAGACCCAGTACTTC
>few|TRBV20-1|TRBJ2-7|NA
CSASRDGEGYEQYF
TGCAGTGCCAGTAGGGACGGCGAGGGTTACGAGCAGTACTTC
>few|TRBV9|TRBJ1-5|NA
CASSGGASDQPQHF
TGTGCCAGTAGCGGGGGTGCCAGCGATCAGCCCCAGCATTTT
>many|TRBV6-2/TRBV6-3|TRBJ2-2|NA
CASGGDLNTGELFF
TGTGCCAGTGGAGGGGACTTGAACACCGGGGAGCTGTTTTTT
>few|TRBV19|TRBJ2-3|NA
CASTPYEGGRTDTQYF
TGTGCCAGTACCCCGTATGAGGGGGGGCGTACAGATACGCAGTATTTT
>NA|TRBV2|TRBJ2-7|TRBD2
CASSRLAGGRIVYEQYF
TGTGCCAGCAGTCGACTAGCGGGGGGGCGTATCGTCTACGAGCAGTACTTC
>few|TRBV29-1|TRBJ2-7|NA
CSVVGGQTYEQYF
TGCAGCGTTGTCGGGGGGCAAACCTACGAGCAGTACTTC